The subject of this entry is one TCR beta chain. Antigen unknown. The CDR3 extends over 14 amino acids. Per the germline V gene, CDR1 is MNHNS and CDR2 is SASEGT. Deletions cut 6 bases from V and 1 base from J, with 12 bases between. TCRdb's table, derived via immunoSEQ multiplex PCR, lists solely in-frame clones and lacks some. This sample has over 25,000 clones, with roughly 80% found just once. The sample originates from a study of early stage breast cancer tumors. Across the whole study: Each sample averaged around 10-fold read coverage.

Study-wide results and limits: Enriched TCRB sequences shared across patients were mostly commonly generated sequences. Chain pairing and CD4, CD8 or FOXP3 expression were not captured.

The chain employs TRBV6-1 and TRBJ2-5; maybe TRBD1 (6 bases). This TCR was recovered from a person between 55 and 69 years old with breast cancer. Input material: blood. The CDR3 spells CASRPDRIQETQYF. The CDR3 DNA is TGTGCCAGCAGGCCTGACAGGATCCAAGAGACCCAGTACTTC.